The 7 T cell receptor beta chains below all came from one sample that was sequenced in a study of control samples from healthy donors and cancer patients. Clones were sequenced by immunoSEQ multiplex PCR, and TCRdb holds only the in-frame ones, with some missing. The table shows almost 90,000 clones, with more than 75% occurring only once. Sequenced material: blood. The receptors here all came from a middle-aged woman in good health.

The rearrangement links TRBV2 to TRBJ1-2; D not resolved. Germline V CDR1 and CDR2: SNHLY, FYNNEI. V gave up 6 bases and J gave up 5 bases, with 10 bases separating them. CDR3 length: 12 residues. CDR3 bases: TGTGCCAGCAGACCCCGGGAATATGGCTACACCTTC. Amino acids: CASRPREYGYTF.

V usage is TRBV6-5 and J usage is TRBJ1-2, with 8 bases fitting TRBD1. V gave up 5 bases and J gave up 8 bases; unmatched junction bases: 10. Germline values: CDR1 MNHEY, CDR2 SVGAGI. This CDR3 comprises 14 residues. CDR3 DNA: TGTGCCAGCAGTCCTATGACAGGGGTGGGCGGCTACACCTTC. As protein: CASSPMTGVGGYTF.

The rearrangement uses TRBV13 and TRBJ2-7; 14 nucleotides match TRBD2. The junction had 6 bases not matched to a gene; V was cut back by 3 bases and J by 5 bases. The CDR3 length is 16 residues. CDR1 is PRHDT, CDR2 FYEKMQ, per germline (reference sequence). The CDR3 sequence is CASSFRLAGGQDEQYF. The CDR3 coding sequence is TGTGCCAGCAGCTTTCGACTAGCGGGGGGGCAAGACGAGCAGTACTTC.

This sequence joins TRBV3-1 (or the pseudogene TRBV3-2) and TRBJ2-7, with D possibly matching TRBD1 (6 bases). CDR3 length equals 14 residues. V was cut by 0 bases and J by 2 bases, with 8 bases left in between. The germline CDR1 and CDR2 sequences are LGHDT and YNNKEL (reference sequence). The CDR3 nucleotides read TGTGCCAGCAGCCAAGAAGAGGGGGCCTACGAGCAGTACTTC. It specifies CASSQEEGAYEQYF.

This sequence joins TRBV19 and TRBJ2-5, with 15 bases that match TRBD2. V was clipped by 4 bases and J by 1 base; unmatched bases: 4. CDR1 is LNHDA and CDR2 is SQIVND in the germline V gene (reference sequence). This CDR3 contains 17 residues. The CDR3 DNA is TGTGCCAGTAGTAGGACTAGCGGGGGGGCGGGCCAAGAGACCCAGTACTTC. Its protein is CASSRTSGGAGQETQYF. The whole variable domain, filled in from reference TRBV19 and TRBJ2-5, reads DGGITQSPKYLFRKEGQNVTLSCEQNLNHDAMYWYRQDPGQGLRLIYYSQIVNDFQKGDIAEGYSVSREKKESFPLTVTSAQKNPTAFYLCASSRTSGGAGQETQYFGPGTRLLVL.

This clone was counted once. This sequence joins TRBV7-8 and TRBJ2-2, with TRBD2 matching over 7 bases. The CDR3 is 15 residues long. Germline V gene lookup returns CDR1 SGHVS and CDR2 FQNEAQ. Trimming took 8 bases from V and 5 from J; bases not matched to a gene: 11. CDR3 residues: CASRLGSGETGELFF. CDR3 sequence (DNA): TGTGCCAGCCGCCTGGGGAGCGGGGAAACCGGGGAGCTGTTTTTT.

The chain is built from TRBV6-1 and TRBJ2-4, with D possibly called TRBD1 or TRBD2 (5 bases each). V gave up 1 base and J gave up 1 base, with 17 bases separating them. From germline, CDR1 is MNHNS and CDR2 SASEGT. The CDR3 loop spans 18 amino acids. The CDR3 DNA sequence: TGTGCCAGCAGTGAAGGGACAACGTACGACTACGCCAAAAACATTCAGTACTTC. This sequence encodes CASSEGTTYDYAKNIQYF.